The entry below describes one T cell receptor (beta chain). Its target is unknown. This sample is drawn from a study of PD-1 blockade in mismatch repair-deficient tumors. Turning to the study itself: Patients had roughly twelve mismatch repair-deficient cancer types, all previously treated and progressing. Whole-study results and caveats: After pembrolizumab, tumor-resident clones rose rapidly, then generally contracted before radiologic responses.

The CDR3 runs to 16 residues. The germline V gene encodes CDR1 SGHRS and CDR2 YFSETQ. V lost 0 bases, J lost 2 bases, and 15 bases lay in between. Every patient had mismatch repair deficiency by PCR or immunohistochemistry. TCRdb keeps only in-frame clones here, not all; method: immunoSEQ multiplex PCR. The sample gives 100,000 or so clones, roughly four fifths of which show up once; around 6.9% is in the top ten. The sequence was obtained from an adult with mismatch repair-deficient cancer. The sample here was peripheral blood, taken approximately 36 weeks after starting pembrolizumab. This chain links TRBV5-1 with TRBJ2-7; a possible D gene is TRBD1 (6 bases). The CDR3 nucleotides are TGCGCCAGCAGCTTGGCTGGTGACAGGCGTACCTACGAGCAGTACTTC. Its translation is CASSLAGDRRTYEQYF. Using reference TRBV5-1 and TRBJ2-7 for the parts outside the CDR3, the full variable domain is KAGVTQTPRYLIKTRGQQVTLSCSPISGHRSVSWYQQTPGQGLQFLFEYFSETQRNKGNFPGRFSGRQFSNSRSEMNVSTLELGDSALYLCASSLAGDRRTYEQYFGPGTRLTVT.